These T cell receptor beta chains were read from a single sample in a study of cytomegalovirus exposure and HLA in healthy donors. TCRdb's table, derived via immunoSEQ multiplex PCR, lists solely in-frame clones and lacks some. Among approximately 100,000 clones listed, about 80% were seen once. The sequencing input was PBMCs. These receptors came from a woman aged 45-60 years in good health and CMV-seropositive. Each CDR3 is given with its conserved first and last residue. Fields, in order: V gene, clone size, J gene, D gene, CDR3 protein, CDR3 DNA. A D gene is named only where the DNA matches it firmly. Clone size is not always given. Where it is, it says once, few, many or a class for expanded clones.

v_call: TRBV9; clone_size: -; j_call: TRBJ2-3; d_call: TRBD2; cdr3_aa: CASSFSSGGTDTQYF; cdr3_nt: TGTGCCAGCTCCTTTAGTAGCGGGGGCACAGATACGCAGTATTTT
v_call: TRBV19; clone_size: -; j_call: TRBJ2-2; d_call: TRBD2; cdr3_aa: CASSNAGGRTGELFF; cdr3_nt: TGTGCCAGTAGTAACGCGGGGGGGCGAACCGGGGAGCTGTTTTTT
v_call: TRBV6-5; clone_size: -; j_call: TRBJ2-1; d_call: -; cdr3_aa: CASSYVGGINEQFF; cdr3_nt: TGTGCCAGCAGTTACGTTGGAGGGATTAATGAGCAGTTCTTC
v_call: TRBV19; clone_size: -; j_call: TRBJ2-1; d_call: TRBD1; cdr3_aa: CASSNRQGVYNEQFF; cdr3_nt: TGTGCCAGTAGTAACAGACAGGGGGTCTACAATGAGCAGTTCTTC
v_call: TRBV7-6; clone_size: -; j_call: TRBJ2-2; d_call: TRBD2; cdr3_aa: CASSSRLAGGSNTGELFF; cdr3_nt: TGTGCCAGCAGCTCGAGACTAGCGGGGGGGTCGAACACCGGGGAGCTGTTTTTT
v_call: TRBV5-4; clone_size: few; j_call: TRBJ2-1; d_call: TRBD2; cdr3_aa: CASSFAGDEQFF; cdr3_nt: TGTGCCAGCAGCTTCGCGGGGGATGAGCAGTTCTTC
v_call: TRBV10-3; clone_size: -; j_call: TRBJ1-1; d_call: -; cdr3_aa: CAISPGGTTEAFF; cdr3_nt: TGTGCCATCAGTCCAGGAGGGACCACTGAAGCTTTCTTT
v_call: TRBV6-5; clone_size: -; j_call: TRBJ1-1; d_call: -; cdr3_aa: CASSTGMNTEAFF; cdr3_nt: TGTGCCAGCAGCACAGGAATGAACACTGAAGCTTTCTTT
v_call: TRBV11-2; clone_size: few; j_call: TRBJ1-1; d_call: TRBD1; cdr3_aa: CASSSQGQGAWAFF; cdr3_nt: TGTGCCAGCAGCTCCCAGGGACAGGGCGCCTGGGCTTTCTTT
v_call: TRBV5-1; clone_size: -; j_call: TRBJ2-1; d_call: -; cdr3_aa: CASSLVGGDNEQFF; cdr3_nt: TGCGCCAGCAGCTTGGTTGGCGGGGACAATGAGCAGTTCTTC
v_call: TRBV27; clone_size: -; j_call: TRBJ2-1; d_call: TRBD2; cdr3_aa: CASSLTSGWGNEQFF; cdr3_nt: TGTGCCAGCAGTTTGACTAGCGGGTGGGGCAATGAGCAGTTCTTC
v_call: TRBV7-2; clone_size: -; j_call: TRBJ1-6; d_call: TRBD1; cdr3_aa: CASSLGTGGGSPLHF; cdr3_nt: TGTGCCAGCAGCTTAGGAACAGGGGGAGGCTCACCCCTCCACTTT
v_call: TRBV2; clone_size: -; j_call: TRBJ1-3; d_call: -; cdr3_aa: CASVTGPNPSGNTIYF; cdr3_nt: TGTGCCAGCGTAACAGGGCCGAACCCCTCTGGAAACACCATATATTTT
v_call: TRBV7-2; clone_size: -; j_call: TRBJ1-2; d_call: -; cdr3_aa: CASSLGRDAGYTF; cdr3_nt: TGTGCCAGCAGCCTTGGGAGAGATGCCGGCTACACCTTC
v_call: TRBV9; clone_size: -; j_call: TRBJ2-2; d_call: -; cdr3_aa: CASSVGYSFGELFF; cdr3_nt: TGTGCCAGCAGCGTAGGATATAGTTTCGGGGAGCTGTTTTTT
v_call: TRBV27; clone_size: -; j_call: TRBJ1-2; d_call: -; cdr3_aa: CASREATNYGYTF; cdr3_nt: TGTGCCAGCAGGGAGGCAACTAACTATGGCTACACCTTC
v_call: TRBV6-1; clone_size: -; j_call: TRBJ1-1; d_call: -; cdr3_aa: CASRSGWEAFF; cdr3_nt: TGTGCCAGCAGGTCGGGTTGGGAAGCTTTCTTT
v_call: TRBV7-8; clone_size: -; j_call: TRBJ2-2; d_call: -; cdr3_aa: CASSLATGELFF; cdr3_nt: TGTGCCAGCAGCTTAGCGACTGGGGAGCTGTTTTTT
v_call: TRBV18; clone_size: -; j_call: TRBJ1-1; d_call: -; cdr3_aa: CASSPGAGAYTEAFF; cdr3_nt: TGTGCCAGCTCTCCCGGGGCAGGGGCTTACACTGAAGCTTTCTTT
v_call: TRBV6-5; clone_size: -; j_call: TRBJ1-4; d_call: TRBD1; cdr3_aa: CASRSGTADEKLFF; cdr3_nt: TGTGCCAGCAGGTCCGGGACAGCTGATGAAAAACTGTTTTTT
v_call: TRBV7-6; clone_size: few; j_call: TRBJ2-2; d_call: TRBD2; cdr3_aa: CASSLTLAGGTNTGELFF; cdr3_nt: TGTGCCAGCAGCTTAACATTGGCGGGAGGGACGAACACCGGGGAGCTGTTTTTT
v_call: TRBV2; clone_size: -; j_call: TRBJ2-1; d_call: TRBD2; cdr3_aa: CASTDRTSGGGEQFF; cdr3_nt: TGTGCCAGCACCGATCGGACTAGCGGGGGTGGTGAGCAGTTCTTC
v_call: TRBV15; clone_size: -; j_call: TRBJ1-1; d_call: -; cdr3_aa: CATSRDRLTRGTEAFF; cdr3_nt: TGTGCCACCAGCAGAGATCGGTTAACACGGGGGACTGAAGCTTTCTTT
v_call: TRBV7-8; clone_size: -; j_call: TRBJ1-4; d_call: TRBD1; cdr3_aa: CASRAPPGTGYEKLFF; cdr3_nt: TGTGCCAGCAGAGCACCTCCCGGGACAGGGTATGAAAAACTGTTTTTT
v_call: TRBV7-8; clone_size: once; j_call: TRBJ2-2; d_call: -; cdr3_aa: CASSVRSNTGELFF; cdr3_nt: TGTGCCAGCAGCGTCCGGTCGAACACCGGGGAGCTGTTTTTT
v_call: TRBV2; clone_size: -; j_call: TRBJ1-1; d_call: -; cdr3_aa: CASREGGTEAFF; cdr3_nt: TGTGCCAGCAGGGAGGGGGGGACTGAAGCTTTCTTT
v_call: TRBV25-1; clone_size: -; j_call: TRBJ1-6; d_call: -; cdr3_aa: CASSEASSYNSPLHF; cdr3_nt: TGTGCCAGCAGTGAAGCCAGCTCCTATAATTCACCCCTCCACTTT
v_call: TRBV28; clone_size: -; j_call: TRBJ1-3; d_call: -; cdr3_aa: CASSPGDLGGNTIYF; cdr3_nt: TGTGCCAGCAGTCCGGGGGACTTAGGTGGAAACACCATATATTTT
v_call: TRBV2; clone_size: -; j_call: TRBJ1-6; d_call: TRBD1; cdr3_aa: CASSAGQGNSPLHF; cdr3_nt: TGTGCCAGCAGTGCGGGACAGGGTAATTCACCCCTCCACTTT
v_call: TRBV5-1; clone_size: -; j_call: TRBJ2-5; d_call: TRBD2; cdr3_aa: CASSFFSGGGETQYF; cdr3_nt: TGCGCCAGCAGCTTTTTTAGCGGGGGCGGTGAGACCCAGTACTTC
v_call: TRBV7-8; clone_size: few; j_call: TRBJ2-2; d_call: TRBD1; cdr3_aa: CASSFRGPSDTGELFF; cdr3_nt: TGTGCCAGCAGCTTTAGGGGGCCAAGCGACACCGGGGAGCTGTTTTTT
v_call: TRBV18; clone_size: -; j_call: TRBJ1-4; d_call: -; cdr3_aa: CASSPSVEEKLFF; cdr3_nt: TGTGCCAGCTCACCCTCGGTGGAGGAAAAACTGTTTTTT
v_call: TRBV19; clone_size: -; j_call: TRBJ1-5; d_call: -; cdr3_aa: CASSILGGQPQHF; cdr3_nt: TGTGCCAGTAGTATCCTTGGAGGTCAGCCCCAGCATTTT
v_call: TRBV5-6; clone_size: -; j_call: TRBJ1-6; d_call: -; cdr3_aa: CASSYYRRERGNNSPLHF; cdr3_nt: TGTGCCAGCAGCTACTATCGGCGTGAGCGCGGAAATAATTCACCCCTCCACTTT
v_call: TRBV7-9; clone_size: -; j_call: TRBJ1-1; d_call: TRBD1; cdr3_aa: CASSLRTGGEVAFF; cdr3_nt: TGTGCCAGCAGCTTAAGGACAGGGGGAGAGGTAGCTTTCTTT
v_call: TRBV11-2; clone_size: few; j_call: TRBJ2-7; d_call: -; cdr3_aa: CASSLAAWSSYEQYF; cdr3_nt: TGTGCCAGCAGCCTGGCAGCGTGGAGCTCCTACGAGCAGTACTTC
v_call: TRBV4-3; clone_size: few; j_call: TRBJ2-5; d_call: -; cdr3_aa: CASSPRGAGTAETQYF; cdr3_nt: TGCGCCAGCAGCCCCCGAGGGGCGGGGACCGCGGAGACCCAGTACTTC
v_call: TRBV7-9; clone_size: -; j_call: TRBJ2-7; d_call: -; cdr3_aa: CASSSLNYEQYF; cdr3_nt: TGTGCCAGCAGCTCTCTAAACTACGAGCAGTACTTC
v_call: TRBV7-8; clone_size: -; j_call: TRBJ1-2; d_call: -; cdr3_aa: CASSLSQNYGYTF; cdr3_nt: TGTGCCAGCAGCTTATCACAGAACTATGGCTACACCTTC
v_call: TRBV6-5; clone_size: once; j_call: TRBJ2-7; d_call: TRBD2; cdr3_aa: CASSYSTSADEQYF; cdr3_nt: TGTGCCAGCAGTTACTCGACTAGCGCGGACGAGCAGTACTTC
v_call: TRBV5-6; clone_size: -; j_call: TRBJ2-7; d_call: -; cdr3_aa: CASSPDTEREQYF; cdr3_nt: TGTGCCAGCAGCCCGGACACGGAGCGCGAGCAGTACTTC
v_call: TRBV29-1; clone_size: few; j_call: TRBJ2-5; d_call: -; cdr3_aa: CSVEDSETQYF; cdr3_nt: TGCAGCGTTGAAGATAGCGAGACCCAGTACTTC
v_call: TRBV9; clone_size: -; j_call: TRBJ2-1; d_call: TRBD2; cdr3_aa: CASSVLAGAYNEQFF; cdr3_nt: TGTGCCAGCAGCGTACTAGCGGGAGCTTACAATGAGCAGTTCTTC
v_call: TRBV7-9; clone_size: -; j_call: TRBJ2-5; d_call: TRBD1; cdr3_aa: CASSFGGTGLQETQYF; cdr3_nt: TGTGCCAGCAGCTTTGGAGGGACAGGGCTACAAGAGACCCAGTACTTC
v_call: TRBV7-3; clone_size: -; j_call: TRBJ2-7; d_call: TRBD1; cdr3_aa: CASSLSGGNEQYF; cdr3_nt: TGTGCCAGCAGCTTGTCAGGGGGTAACGAGCAGTACTTC
v_call: TRBV11-3; clone_size: -; j_call: TRBJ2-7; d_call: -; cdr3_aa: CASSPGTGPYEQYF; cdr3_nt: TGTGCCAGCAGCCCCGGGACTGGACCCTACGAGCAGTACTTC
v_call: TRBV14; clone_size: -; j_call: TRBJ2-7; d_call: -; cdr3_aa: CASSQGARFAYEQYF; cdr3_nt: TGTGCCAGCAGCCAAGGTGCTAGGTTCGCCTACGAGCAGTACTTC
v_call: TRBV7-9; clone_size: few; j_call: TRBJ2-2; d_call: TRBD1; cdr3_aa: CASSLLRTGFTGELFF; cdr3_nt: TGTGCCAGCAGCTTACTCCGGACAGGGTTCACCGGGGAGCTGTTTTTT
v_call: TRBV6-6; clone_size: -; j_call: TRBJ2-2; d_call: -; cdr3_aa: CASSSPRDTGELFF; cdr3_nt: TGTGCCAGCAGTTCACCCCGGGACACCGGGGAGCTGTTTTTT
v_call: TRBV9; clone_size: -; j_call: TRBJ2-2; d_call: -; cdr3_aa: CASSVEAGARTGELFF; cdr3_nt: TGTGCCAGCAGCGTAGAGGCGGGGGCGCGCACCGGGGAGCTGTTTTTT
v_call: TRBV7-2; clone_size: -; j_call: TRBJ2-5; d_call: TRBD1; cdr3_aa: CASSPRTGETQYF; cdr3_nt: TGTGCCAGCAGCCCCCGGACAGGAGAGACCCAGTACTTC
v_call: TRBV7-3; clone_size: -; j_call: TRBJ2-1; d_call: TRBD2; cdr3_aa: CASSLTARSGGNKQFF; cdr3_nt: TGTGCCAGCAGCTTAACCGCGAGGAGCGGGGGGAATAAGCAGTTCTTC
v_call: TRBV2; clone_size: -; j_call: TRBJ2-7; d_call: -; cdr3_aa: CASNGRSDEQYF; cdr3_nt: TGTGCCAGCAACGGGAGAAGTGACGAGCAGTACTTC
v_call: TRBV19; clone_size: few; j_call: TRBJ1-5; d_call: TRBD1; cdr3_aa: CASSMPWRTGEHF; cdr3_nt: TGTGCCAGTAGTATGCCCTGGAGGACAGGGGAACATTTT
v_call: TRBV2; clone_size: -; j_call: TRBJ2-4; d_call: TRBD1; cdr3_aa: CASSEGQGAENIQYF; cdr3_nt: TGTGCCAGCAGTGAAGGTCAGGGGGCGGAAAACATTCAGTACTTC